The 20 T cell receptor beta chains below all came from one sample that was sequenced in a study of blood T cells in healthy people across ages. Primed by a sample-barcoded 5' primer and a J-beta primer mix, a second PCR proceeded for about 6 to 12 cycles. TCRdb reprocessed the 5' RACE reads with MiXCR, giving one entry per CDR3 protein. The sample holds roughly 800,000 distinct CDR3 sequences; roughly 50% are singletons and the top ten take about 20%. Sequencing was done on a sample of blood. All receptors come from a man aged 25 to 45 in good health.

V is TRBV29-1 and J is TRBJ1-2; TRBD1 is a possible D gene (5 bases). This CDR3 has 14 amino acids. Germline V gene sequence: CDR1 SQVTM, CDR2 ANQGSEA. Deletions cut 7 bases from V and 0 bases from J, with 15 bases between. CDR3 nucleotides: TGCAGCGCCCTTTTGGGGGGGACTAACTATGGCTACACCTTC. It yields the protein CSALLGGTNYGYTF.

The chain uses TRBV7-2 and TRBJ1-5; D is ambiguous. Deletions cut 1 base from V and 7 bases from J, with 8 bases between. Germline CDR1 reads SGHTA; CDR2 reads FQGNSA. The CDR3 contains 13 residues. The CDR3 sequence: CASSLDGKQPQHF. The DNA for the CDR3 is TGTGCCAGCAGCTTAGATGGAAAACAGCCCCAGCATTTT.

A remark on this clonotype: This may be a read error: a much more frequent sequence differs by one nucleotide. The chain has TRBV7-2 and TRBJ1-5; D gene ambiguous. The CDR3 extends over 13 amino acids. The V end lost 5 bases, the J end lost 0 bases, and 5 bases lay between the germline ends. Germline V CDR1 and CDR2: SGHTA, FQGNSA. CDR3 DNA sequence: TGTGCCAGCAGCCGAGTTAGCAATCAGCCCCAGCATTTT. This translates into CASSRVSNQPQHF.

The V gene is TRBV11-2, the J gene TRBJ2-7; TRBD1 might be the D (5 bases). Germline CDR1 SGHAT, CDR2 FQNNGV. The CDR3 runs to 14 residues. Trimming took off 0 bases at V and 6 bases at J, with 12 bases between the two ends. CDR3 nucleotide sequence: TGTGCCAGCAGCTTAGACAGGGCGAATTTCGAGCAGTACTTC. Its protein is CASSLDRANFEQYF.

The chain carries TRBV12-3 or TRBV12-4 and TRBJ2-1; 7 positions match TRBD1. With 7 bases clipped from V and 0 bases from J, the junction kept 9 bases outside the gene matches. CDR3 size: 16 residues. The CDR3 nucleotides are TGTGCCAGCAATCCCTTAGGGGGCCTCTCCTACAATGAGCAGTTCTTC. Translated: CASNPLGGLSYNEQFF.

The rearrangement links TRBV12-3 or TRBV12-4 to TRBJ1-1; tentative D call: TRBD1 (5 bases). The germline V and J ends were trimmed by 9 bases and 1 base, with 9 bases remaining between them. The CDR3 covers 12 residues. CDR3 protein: CASRDRNTEAFF. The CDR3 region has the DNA TGTGCCAGTCGAGACAGGAACACTGAAGCTTTCTTT.

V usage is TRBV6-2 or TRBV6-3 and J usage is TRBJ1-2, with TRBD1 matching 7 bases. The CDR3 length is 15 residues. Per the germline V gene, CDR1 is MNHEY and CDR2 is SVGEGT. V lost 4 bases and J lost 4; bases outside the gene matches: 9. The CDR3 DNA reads TGTGCCAGCAGTTCCACAGGGGAATTCAGCTATGGCTACACCTTC. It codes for CASSSTGEFSYGYTF.

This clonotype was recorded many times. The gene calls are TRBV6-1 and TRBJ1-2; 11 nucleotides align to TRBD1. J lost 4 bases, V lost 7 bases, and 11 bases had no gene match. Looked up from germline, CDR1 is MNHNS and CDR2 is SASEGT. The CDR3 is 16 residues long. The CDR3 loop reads CASIDGTGGFGYGYTF. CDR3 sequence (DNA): TGTGCCAGCATCGATGGGACAGGGGGGTTCGGCTATGGCTACACCTTC.

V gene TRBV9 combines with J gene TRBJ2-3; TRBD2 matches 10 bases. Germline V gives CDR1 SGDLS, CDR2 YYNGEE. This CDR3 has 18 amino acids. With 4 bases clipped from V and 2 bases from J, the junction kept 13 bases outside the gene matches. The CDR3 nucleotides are TGTGCCAGCAGCCCCTTTTCCCTAGCGGGGGCGTTCACAGATACGCAGTATTTT. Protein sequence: CASSPFSLAGAFTDTQYF. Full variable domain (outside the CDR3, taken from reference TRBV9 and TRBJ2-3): DSGVTQTPKHLITATGQRVTLRCSPRSGDLSVYWYQQSLDQGLQFLIQYYNGEERAKGNILERFSAQQFPDLHSELNLSSLELGDSALYFCASSPFSLAGAFTDTQYFGPGTRLTVL.

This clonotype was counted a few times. The CDR3 DNA reads as TGCGCCAGCAGCTTGGTTCCGGAGGGAGAGCAGTACTTC. Translating gives CASSLVPEGEQYF. This chain links TRBV5-1 with TRBJ2-5, with a weak D call TRBD2 (6 bases). This CDR3 has 13 amino acids. V was cut by 0 bases and J by 11 bases, with 14 bases left in between. Germline V gene lookup returns CDR1 SGHRS and CDR2 YFSETQ. The variable domain in full, completed from reference TRBV5-1 and TRBJ2-5, reads KAGVTQTPRYLIKTRGQQVTLSCSPISGHRSVSWYQQTPGQGLQFLFEYFSETQRNKGNFPGRFSGRQFSNSRSEMNVSTLELGDSALYLCASSLVPEGEQYFGPGTRLLVL.

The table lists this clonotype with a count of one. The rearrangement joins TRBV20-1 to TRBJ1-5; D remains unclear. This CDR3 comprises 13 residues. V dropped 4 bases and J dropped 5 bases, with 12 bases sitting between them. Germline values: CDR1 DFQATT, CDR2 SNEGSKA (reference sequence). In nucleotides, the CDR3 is TGCAGTGCTATTGCAGGAGGCGATCAGCCCCAGCATTTT. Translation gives CSAIAGGDQPQHF.

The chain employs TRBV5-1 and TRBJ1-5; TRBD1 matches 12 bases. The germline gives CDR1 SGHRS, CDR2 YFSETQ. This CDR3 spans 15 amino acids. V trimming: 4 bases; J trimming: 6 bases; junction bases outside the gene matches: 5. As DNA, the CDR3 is TGCGCCAGCAGCGCTGGGACAGGGGGCTTTCAGCCCCAGCATTTT. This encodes CASSAGTGGFQPQHF. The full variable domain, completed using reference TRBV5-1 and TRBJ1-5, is KAGVTQTPRYLIKTRGQQVTLSCSPISGHRSVSWYQQTPGQGLQFLFEYFSETQRNKGNFPGRFSGRQFSNSRSEMNVSTLELGDSALYLCASSAGTGGFQPQHFGDGTRLSIL.

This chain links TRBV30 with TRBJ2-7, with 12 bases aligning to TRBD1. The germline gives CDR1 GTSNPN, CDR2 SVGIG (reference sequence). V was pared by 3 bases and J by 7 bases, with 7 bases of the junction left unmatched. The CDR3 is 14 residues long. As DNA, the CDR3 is TGTGCCTGGAGGATGGGACAGGGGGCTGAAGAGCAGTACTTC. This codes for CAWRMGQGAEEQYF.

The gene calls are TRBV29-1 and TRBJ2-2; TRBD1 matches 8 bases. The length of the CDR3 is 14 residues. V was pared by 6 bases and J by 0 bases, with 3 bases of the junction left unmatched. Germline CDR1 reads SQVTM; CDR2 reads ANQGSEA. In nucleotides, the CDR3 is TGCAGCGTCCGACAGGGGACGAACACCGGGGAGCTGTTTTTT. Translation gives CSVRQGTNTGELFF.

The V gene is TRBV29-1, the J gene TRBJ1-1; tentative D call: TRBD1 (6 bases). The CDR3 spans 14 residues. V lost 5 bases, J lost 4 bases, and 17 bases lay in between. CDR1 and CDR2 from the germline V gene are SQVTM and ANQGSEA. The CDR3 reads CSVRVGGSGTEAFF. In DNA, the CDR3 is TGCAGCGTTCGGGTGGGGGGCTCAGGCACTGAAGCTTTCTTT.

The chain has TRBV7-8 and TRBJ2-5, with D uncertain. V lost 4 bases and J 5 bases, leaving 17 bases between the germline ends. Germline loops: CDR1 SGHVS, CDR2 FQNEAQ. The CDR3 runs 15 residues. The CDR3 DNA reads TGTGCCAGCAGCTACCAATGGGCCATCGGGGAGACCCAGTACTTC. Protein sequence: CASSYQWAIGETQYF.

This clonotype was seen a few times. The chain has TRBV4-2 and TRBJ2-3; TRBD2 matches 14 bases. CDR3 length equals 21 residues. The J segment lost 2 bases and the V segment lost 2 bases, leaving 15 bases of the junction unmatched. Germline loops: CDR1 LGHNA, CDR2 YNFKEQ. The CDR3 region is CASSQTQSGTSGGLNTDTQYF. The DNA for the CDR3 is TGTGCCAGCAGCCAAACTCAATCCGGGACTAGCGGGGGTCTCAACACAGATACGCAGTATTTT.

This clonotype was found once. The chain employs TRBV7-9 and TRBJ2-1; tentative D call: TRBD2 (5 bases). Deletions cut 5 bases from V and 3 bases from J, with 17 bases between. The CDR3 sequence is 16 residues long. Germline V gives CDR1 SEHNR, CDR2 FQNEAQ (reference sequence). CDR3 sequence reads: CASSTRTGNNYNEQFF. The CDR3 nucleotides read TGTGCCAGCAGCACTCGGACTGGCAACAACTACAATGAGCAGTTCTTC.

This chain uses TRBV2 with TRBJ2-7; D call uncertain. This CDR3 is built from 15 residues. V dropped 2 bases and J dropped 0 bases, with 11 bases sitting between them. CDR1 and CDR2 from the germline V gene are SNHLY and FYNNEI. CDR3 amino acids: CASSEMTSDSYEQYF. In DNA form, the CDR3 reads TGTGCCAGCAGTGAAATGACCTCCGACTCCTACGAGCAGTACTTC.

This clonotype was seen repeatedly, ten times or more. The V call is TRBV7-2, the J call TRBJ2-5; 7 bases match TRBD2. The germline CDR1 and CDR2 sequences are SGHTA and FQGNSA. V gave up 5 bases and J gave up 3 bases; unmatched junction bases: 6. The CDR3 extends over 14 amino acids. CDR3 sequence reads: CASSQDLAEETQYF. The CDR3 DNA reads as TGTGCCAGCAGCCAAGACCTAGCGGAAGAGACCCAGTACTTC.